The present entry profiles one TCR beta chain with its context. Its antigen target is currently unknown. Base qualities are missing; no much larger clone stands one base away. The cohort was made up of approximately 670 healthy bone marrow donors. At the time of sampling, all cohort members were nominally healthy, though unrecorded immune exposures were likely present. The donor was CMV seronegative and was included in the group of 352 seronegative cohort members. Each donor provided a peripheral blood sample, and peripheral blood mononuclear cells were used for TCR beta sequencing. The Qiagen DNeasy Blood Extraction Kit was used to extract genomic DNA from the blood cell samples. Deletion took 5 bases off V and 4 bases off J, with a span of 15 bases between the germline ends. Per the germline V gene (reference sequence), SGHNT is the CDR1 and YYREEE is the CDR2. The CDR3 numbers 14 residues from cysteine through phenylalanine. Solely the CDR3 DNA is kept, with 42 bases framed from the first base.

The library was made by the immunoSEQ multiplex PCR assay. The multiplex PCR relied on a mix of 60 forward primers for TCR Vbeta segments and 13 reverse primers for TCR Jbeta segments. The CDR3 region of rearranged TCR beta genes was amplified from genomic DNA by a multiplex PCR assay. On the Illumina HiSeq System, the amplified TCR beta libraries were sequenced as 87-base-pair reads. Per the original workflow: In a later analysis, tens of millions of unique TCR beta chains were counted across the 500 to 850 repertoires, and around 10 million of these chains were shared by at least two donors. Raw reads were error-corrected and collapsed into unique sequences with a nearest-neighbor algorithm that merged closely related sequences to remove PCR and sequencing errors. Alignment of CDR3 sequences to IMGT reference sequences was used to assign V, D and J gene segments. For a sequence to be retained, at least a six-nucleotide match to both a V gene segment and a J gene segment was required. Rearrangements were called productive when the CDR3 lacked stop codons and stayed in frame with V and J; all others were non-productive. Following IMGT convention, CDR3 was defined as the stretch from the second conserved V-encoded cysteine up to the conserved J-encoded phenylalanine. In an earlier analysis of just under 600 of the donors, sequences lacking an unambiguous match to a single V gene segment were excluded. In an earlier analysis of approximately 590 of the donors, V segments were called functional above 56.7% productive rearrangements and were called segregating when the between-donor standard deviation exceeded 5%. A statistical classification framework was built for diagnosing cytomegalovirus status from the catalog of TCR beta chain sequences. In a later analysis, TCR nucleotide sequences were compared against IMGT/GENE-DB human TR gene sequences so that V and J genes could be assigned. Using the TCRdist pipeline, a later analysis assigned CDR3 sequences along with most-parsimonious VDJ recombination scenarios. A later analysis defined each TCR beta chain by its CDR3 amino acid sequence plus V-gene family, and excluded reads lacking a unique V-gene family. A later analysis removed over 500 highly shared, low-generation-probability nucleotide sequences to deal with suspected cross-contamination and a sequencing artifact. For each public chain, a later analysis derived a clonal expansion index from normalized ranks of inferred template counts within each repertoire. In a later analysis, generation probabilities were computed using a VDJ recombination model fitted to out-of-frame rearrangements, and the results were checked against IGoR. A later analysis scored TCR-TCR, TCR-HLA and TCR-CMV co-occurrence with hypergeometric tests, applying a repertoire-size bias correction to TCR pairs. In a later analysis, false discovery rates were estimated by permuting HLA or CMV assignments 20 times. A later analysis grouped co-occurring TCRs with DBSCAN, adding TCRdist sequence similarity when clustering within HLA-allele-positive subsets. For co-occurrence clustering, repertoires with fewer than 30,000 or more than 120,000 public chains were excluded, along with roughly 5 repertoires with anomalous nucleotide sharing. TCRdb limited this immuneACCESS table to in-frame rearrangements with V and J called. A share of clones is missing; checked studies link under half to unresolved V genes, and the rest is unexplained. V and J calls and clone size follow that table, whereas D and trimming were derived from the DNA. For this sample there are 130,000 to 150,000 clones; 79% appear just once. The ten biggest clones cover more than 0.95% of the sample.

The source of the sample is a study of cytomegalovirus exposure and HLA in healthy donors (dated by TCRdb to the late 2010s). Background for the entire study: In an earlier analysis of 587 of the donors, about 270 Gb of sequence data and 117 million unique TCR beta sequences from 150 million to 200 million T cells were reported. To decide whether each TCR beta V gene segment behaved as functional or pseudogenic, an earlier analysis of 587 of the donors relied on high-throughput TCR beta sequencing. The number of donors typed differed by locus, with roughly 620-640 for A, B, C, DRB1 and DQB1, approximately 500 for DQA1, 600 to 610 for DPA1, and around 430 for DPB1. A separate validation cohort of about 110 different subjects was used in addition to the 666-subject first cohort. Among approximately 370 genotyped donors of the cohort, an average of approximately 240,000 unique TCR beta nucleotide sequences was sequenced per donor, of which about 18% were non-productive. Every discovery cohort repertoire had been produced on one sequencing platform. A later analysis re-examined previously published TCR beta repertoires from about 670 donors and added high-resolution HLA genotyping to investigate patterns of TCR occurrence. High-throughput TCR immunosequencing, statistical association of individual TCRs with disease status, and machine learning were combined to predict cytomegalovirus infection status. Rather than drawing on any new phenotypic data, the later analysis identified candidate immune exposures from TCR beta sequences and the way those sequences occurred across donors. HLA typing included class I and class II loci at four-digit resolution. The study profiled the T cell repertoires of about 720 subjects by immunosequencing and related them to cytomegalovirus serostatus. Genome-wide SNP genotypes for about 65% of the 666 donors were used in a later genetic analysis, which treated that subset as a discovery cohort. Of the roughly 400 genotyped donors, approximately 80% were placed in the genetic ancestry cluster associated with self-reported Caucasian donors. An early release that covered about 600 HLA-typed donors contained around 300 gigabases of sequencing data and tens of millions of unique TCR sequences. About 5 DR-DQ haplotypes were handled as single units for association and clustering, since linkage in the cohort was strong. Donor age, sex, ethnicity and CMV serostatus were compiled together with the repertoire data. The study aimed to test whether signatures of past pathogen exposure could be identified by cataloging public T cell receptors.

Paper-wide results and their limitations: In a later analysis, several top co-occurrence clusters were reported to appear linked to parvovirus B19, influenza, CMV and Epstein-Barr virus. Compared with the approximately 670-donor mean, donors in an Asian-associated ancestry cluster had fewer N-insertions in productive TCRs, according to a later genetic analysis. The cohort was sequenced for TCR beta chains only, and without alpha or paired-chain data the features that could be detected were limited. An association between a missense DCLRE1C variant and V-gene and J-gene trimming of TCR beta chains was found in a later genetic analysis and replicated in an independent cohort. Because HLA typing was unavailable for some donors at each locus, only the typed subset was used in association tests. It was suggested by the authors that the approach could potentially be generalized to other disease states and immunological phenotypes. In a later analysis, about 16,000 TCR beta sequences were associated with specific HLA alleles at a false discovery rate of 0.05. A further reported finding was that TCR beta sequences accurately predicted the HLA-A and HLA-B alleles for most subjects in the first cohort. The presence/absence analyses assumed that sequencing depth was roughly uniform across donors, and that assumption may not be true. The study gave a list of 150 to 200 TCR beta chains associated with cytomegalovirus. When HLA alleles, especially DR and DQ, strongly co-occurred, TCR associations were difficult to assign to individual alleles. Immune exposure information for the cohort was limited to CMV serostatus. The classifier was reported to diagnose cytomegalovirus status with high specificity and sensitivity in both the original and validation cohorts. In an earlier analysis of a few hundred of the donors, most TCR beta V segments were observed in productive rearrangements about 87% or about 30% of the time, broadly matching IMGT annotations. A few of the identified cytomegalovirus-associated TCR beta chains were confirmed in vitro to be specific for cytomegalovirus antigens. While some public TCRs were present in many individuals, most TCR sequences turned up only very rarely across donors. Some IMGT-functional V segments, including TRBV6-2 and TRBV6-3, could not be distinguished by the 87-base-pair reads and were therefore excluded. Correlated functional status among segregating V segments might reflect linkage disequilibrium, but an unknown experimental factor could not be ruled out. According to a later analysis, most CMV-associated TCR beta chains appeared to be HLA-restricted, and the HLA associations seemed to be driven largely by CMV exposure. Around 16 rarely observed V segments, including chromosome 9 orphons, were excluded from the earlier analysis of several hundred of the donors because counts were too low. Compared with equally common non-associated chains, HLA-associated TCR beta chains in a later analysis were more clonally expanded and had lower generation probabilities. In a later analysis, TCR association rates were found to vary across HLA loci, with the most associated TCRs seen for DRB1 alleles and the fewest for HLA-C alleles. The sequencing pipeline was judged likely to have produced a cluster of highly shared sequence variants as a technical artifact.

The sequencing sample was made of PBMCs. The chain is assembled from TRBV5-4 and TRBJ1-2; the D gene is perhaps TRBD1, on 6 matching bases. The clonotype comes from a man younger than 35 in good health and CMV-seronegative. DNA sequence: TGTGCCAGCAGTTCCGGGACAACCGGCTATGGCTACACCTTC. Its protein is CASSSGTTGYGYTF.